What follows are 18 T cell receptor beta chains derived from one specimen sequenced in a study of CD8+ T cells in alopecia areata. Reverse transcribed after extraction, RNA yielded cDNA as the sequencing template. Here immunoSEQ multiplex PCR was the method, and the copy in TCRdb shows in-frame clones only, minus some. The table lists about 150,000 clones, around 50% of them singletons, with approximately 15% in the top ten. Treatment specified: oral pan-JAK inhibitor, 5-10 mg twice daily. Here the sequenced sample was CD8+ T cells sorted from blood, taken at week 4, from a patient treated with tofacitinib. The receptors originated from a human donor with alopecia areata.

The rearrangement links TRBV14 to TRBJ1-2; the D is unclear. The germline V gene has CDR1 SGHDN and CDR2 FVKESK. The ends were cut back, 0 bases at V and 3 bases at J, with 14 bases in the middle. The CDR3 spans 16 residues. CDR3 sequence: CASSQDREEFYYGYTF. The DNA for the CDR3 is TGTGCCAGCAGCCAAGATCGAGAGGAGTTCTACTATGGCTACACCTTC.

The CDR3 nucleotides are TGTGCCAGCAGTCCTGAAGACAGGGTCAGCTATGGCTACACCTTC. Its translation is CASSPEDRVSYGYTF. The V and J genes are TRBV27 and TRBJ1-2, with TRBD1 identical over 7 bases. V lost 5 bases and J lost 4; bases outside the gene matches: 10. The germline CDR1 and CDR2 sequences are MNHEY and SMNVEV (reference sequence). The CDR3 loop spans 15 amino acids.

V gene TRBV27 combines with J gene TRBJ2-1; no definite D call. The germline V gene has CDR1 MNHEY and CDR2 SMNVEV (reference sequence). V lost 10 bases, J lost 6 bases, and 25 bases lay in between. The CDR3 loop spans 16 amino acids. This CDR3 reads CATMLSPFGPSNEQFF. The CDR3 DNA is TGTGCCACCATGTTAAGCCCTTTTGGACCTTCCAATGAGCAGTTCTTC.

The V gene is TRBV28, the J gene TRBJ2-5; TRBD1 agrees at 8 bases. V dropped 8 bases and J dropped 1; count of bases not matched to a gene: 6. Germline loops: CDR1 MDHEN, CDR2 SYDVKM. CDR3 length equals 14 residues. CDR3 sequence reads: CASHGTGGQETQYF. CDR3 nucleotide sequence: TGTGCCAGCCATGGAACAGGGGGCCAAGAGACCCAGTACTTC.

The V gene is TRBV15, the J gene TRBJ2-5; weak D call: TRBD1 (6 bases). Germline CDR1 is LNHNV and CDR2 is YYDKDF (reference sequence). With 5 bases removed from V and 1 base from J, the gap between germline ends came to 11 bases. This CDR3 contains 14 residues. CDR3 amino acids: CATSPGHAQETQYF. In nucleotides, the CDR3 is TGTGCCACCAGCCCGGGACATGCCCAAGAGACCCAGTACTTC.

Of note for this clone: Different DNA sequences within this sample yield the same CDR3. The chain is built from TRBV29-1 and TRBJ2-1; no firm D call. Germline assignment: CDR1 SQVTM and CDR2 ANQGSEA. The CDR3 is 10 residues long. Trimming cost V 3 bases and J 6 bases, with 3 bases left between them. The CDR3 DNA reads TGCAGCGTTGAGAGCAATGAGCAGTTCTTC. Its translation: CSVESNEQFF.

The chain joins TRBV4-2 to TRBJ2-1, with D perhaps being TRBD1 or TRBD2 (6 bases each). CDR3 length: 12 residues. Germline V gives CDR1 LGHNA, CDR2 YNFKEQ. The V gene lost 1 base and the J gene lost 15 bases, with 13 bases spanning the gap. The CDR3 DNA follows: TGTGCCAGCAGCCAAGTCGGGGGCCCCCCGTTCTTC. This gives the protein CASSQVGGPPFF.

This chain uses TRBV6-1 with TRBJ2-1; D is perhaps TRBD2 (6 bases). The germline gives CDR1 MNHNS, CDR2 SASEGT. Trimming shortened V by 0 bases and J by 4 bases, and 13 bases separated the two germline ends. The CDR3 runs to 16 residues. The CDR3 region is CASSEALGGDYNEQFF. The CDR3 bases are TGTGCCAGCAGTGAAGCGCTGGGCGGGGATTACAATGAGCAGTTCTTC.

The chain uses TRBV7-9 and TRBJ1-5; 9 bases are a match to TRBD1. J lost 0 bases, V lost 1 base, and 1 base had no gene match. CDR3 length equals 16 residues. The germline V gene encodes CDR1 SEHNR and CDR2 FQNEAQ (reference sequence). CDR3 sequence (DNA): TGTGCCAGCAGCTTAGGGACAGGGGTTAGCAATCAGCCCCAGCATTTT. It encodes CASSLGTGVSNQPQHF.

Only a few counts were recorded for this clone. J is TRBJ2-1 and V is TRBV13; weak D call: TRBD1 (6 bases). The V and J ends lost 0 bases and 7 bases respectively, with 10 bases between them. Germline V lookup: CDR1 PRHDT, CDR2 FYEKMQ (reference sequence). This CDR3 is built from 14 residues. This chain's CDR3 is CASSLGWGLNEQFF. The CDR3 region has the DNA TGTGCCAGCAGCTTAGGTTGGGGGCTAAATGAGCAGTTCTTC.

The chain has TRBV30 and TRBJ1-1; no firm D call. Trimming took 0 bases from V and 6 from J, leaving 11 bases between them. The CDR3 has 13 residues. Germline V gene lookup returns CDR1 GTSNPN and CDR2 SVGIG (reference sequence). The CDR3 DNA reads TGTGCCTGGAGTGTAGGTGCGGGGTCTGAAGCTTTCTTT. It encodes CAWSVGAGSEAFF.

V gene TRBV18 combines with J gene TRBJ2-5; D remains unclear. The CDR3 is 12 residues long. V was shortened by 3 bases and J by 3 bases, with 5 bases between the two germline ends. Per germline, CDR1 KGHSH and CDR2 LQKENI. The CDR3 DNA is TGTGCCAGCTCACCCACGGAAGAGACCCAGTACTTC. Translation gives CASSPTEETQYF.

The rearrangement links TRBV6-6 to TRBJ1-1; TRBD1 might be the D (5 bases). The V and J ends lost 7 bases and 1 base respectively, with 10 bases between them. In germline, CDR1 is MNHNY, CDR2 SVGAGI (reference sequence). The CDR3 is 13 amino acids. In DNA form, the CDR3 reads TGTGCCAGCACCCTTGGGGGGAACACTGAAGCTTTCTTT. Its translation is CASTLGGNTEAFF.

The CDR3 protein is CASSLGARDGYTF. CDR3 in DNA: TGTGCCAGCAGCTTAGGCGCGAGGGATGGCTACACCTTC. The V call is TRBV11-2, the J call TRBJ1-2; no reliable D call. CDR1 is SGHAT, CDR2 FQNNGV, per germline. This CDR3 has 13 amino acids. Trimming removed 1 base at V and 6 bases at J, with 9 bases between.

This chain joins TRBV27 and TRBJ1-6; D may be TRBD1 (5 bases). The germline V and J ends were trimmed by 6 bases and 10 bases, with 22 bases remaining between them. The CDR3 covers 16 residues. The germline V gene has CDR1 MNHEY and CDR2 SMNVEV (reference sequence). The CDR3: CASSLASPGRGSPLHF. The CDR3 DNA follows: TGTGCCAGCAGCCTGGCTTCGCCGGGACGCGGGTCACCCCTCCACTTT.

The rearrangement uses TRBV5-4 and TRBJ2-1; perhaps D is TRBD1 or TRBD2 (5 bases each). Germline assignment: CDR1 SGHNT and CDR2 YYREEE (reference sequence). The CDR3 totals 15 residues. The V end lost 4 bases, the J end lost 7 bases, and 18 bases lay between the germline ends. This chain's CDR3 is CASSPTGSEGNEQFF. DNA for the CDR3: TGTGCCAGCAGCCCGACGGGGTCCGAGGGGAATGAGCAGTTCTTC.

The chain employs TRBV30 and TRBJ1-3, with 8 bases that match TRBD1. This CDR3 is 16 amino acids long. CDR1 and CDR2 (germline): GTSNPN, SVGIG (reference sequence). Trimming cost V 1 base and J 1 base; bases outside gene matches: 6. CDR3 in amino acids: CAWSAGTGRSGNTIYF. The CDR3 DNA is TGTGCCTGGAGTGCCGGGACAGGCAGATCTGGAAACACCATATATTTT. Drawing the rest from reference TRBV30 and TRBJ1-3, the complete variable domain is SQTIHQWPATLVQPVGSPLSLECTVEGTSNPNLYWYRQAAGRGLQLLFYSVGIGQISSEVPQNLSASRPQDRQFILSSKKLLLSDSGFYLCAWSAGTGRSGNTIYFGEGSWLTVV.

Judged by abundance, this clone is medium-sized. The rearrangement uses TRBV11-2 and TRBJ1-4; maybe TRBD1 (6 bases). CDR3 size: 15 residues. V lost 6 bases and J lost 8, with 19 bases in between. CDR1 and CDR2 from the germline V gene are SGHAT and FQNNGV. The CDR3 coding sequence is TGTGCCAGCAGTATAACAGGGTCGCCTTCCGAAAAACTGTTTTTT. Translation gives CASSITGSPSEKLFF.